One T cell receptor (beta chain) is described in this entry. The antigen this receptor binds is unknown. Base qualities are not at hand, and no much larger clone is one base apart. At the junction V is shortened by 7 bases and J by 0 bases; bases outside the gene matches: 9. From the cysteine up to the phenylalanine, the CDR3 has a length of 15 residues. Just the 45-base CDR3 DNA is kept, in frame starting at base 1. The germline V gene provides CDR1 MDHEN and CDR2 SYDVKM. The record originates from a study of blood T cell repertoires in COVID-19 (dated by TCRdb to about 2020). Background on the whole study: The collaborator samples originated in the United States, Italy and Spain and spanned the acute and convalescent phases of COVID-19. The material from the prospective study consisted of cDNA or gDNA derived from T cells, B-cell-depleted T cells, or PBMCs. Subjects who had been exposed to COVID-19, were actively infected with it, or had recovered from it provided the deeply sampled blood TCRbeta repertoires that made up the dataset. The repertoires were released in a freely available public database meant as a resource for research on the immune response to SARS-CoV-2. Samples came from the ongoing ImmuneRACE study (first 160 participants) plus 1,254 subjects from 6 global collaborators. Nearly every sample came with metadata listing a de-identified subject ID, COVID-19 status, age in years and sex. Where HLA class I and class II types were available, the types were taken from metadata supplied by the sample provider, not from assay-based typing. Study-wide conclusions, independent of this receptor: The amount of clinical and demographic metadata varied by source and participant and was provided uncurated.

Whole blood was collected in K2EDTA tubes by collaborating institutions according to the institutions' own protocols. For TCRbeta analysis, collaborators shipped samples as frozen whole blood, isolated PBMCs, or DNA extracted from either of those sample types. TCRbeta CDR3 regions were amplified from genomic DNA by means of the immunoSEQ Assay, a bias-controlled multiplex PCR. The source study handled its data this way. Within the assay, amplification of reference gene primers was used to estimate how many nucleated cells each sample contained. Sequence reads were collapsed and filtered to measure the absolute abundance of every unique TCRbeta CDR3 rearrangement. For each sample, productive Simpson clonality was calculated as the square root of Simpson's diversity index across productive rearrangements. The immuneACCESS repertoire file appears here via TCRdb, limited to in-frame rearrangements. These files lack a portion of the clones; in checked studies, under half of the deficit traces to unresolved V genes, and the cause of the others is not known. The DNA was the basis for D and trimming; V, J and clone size are from that table. The sample yields roughly 50,000 clones; 65% to 80% were counted once. The leading ten clones occupy roughly a fifth of the sample.

The sequenced material came from peripheral blood. This chain joins TRBV28 to TRBJ2-7; TRBD1 matches 7 bases in the middle. This clonotype originated in a human donor with active or convalescent COVID-19. The donor label of this sample is uncertain. The CDR3 corresponds to CASNQDRPHSYEQYF. The sequence in DNA is TGTGCCAGCAATCAGGACAGGCCACACTCCTACGAGCAGTACTTC.